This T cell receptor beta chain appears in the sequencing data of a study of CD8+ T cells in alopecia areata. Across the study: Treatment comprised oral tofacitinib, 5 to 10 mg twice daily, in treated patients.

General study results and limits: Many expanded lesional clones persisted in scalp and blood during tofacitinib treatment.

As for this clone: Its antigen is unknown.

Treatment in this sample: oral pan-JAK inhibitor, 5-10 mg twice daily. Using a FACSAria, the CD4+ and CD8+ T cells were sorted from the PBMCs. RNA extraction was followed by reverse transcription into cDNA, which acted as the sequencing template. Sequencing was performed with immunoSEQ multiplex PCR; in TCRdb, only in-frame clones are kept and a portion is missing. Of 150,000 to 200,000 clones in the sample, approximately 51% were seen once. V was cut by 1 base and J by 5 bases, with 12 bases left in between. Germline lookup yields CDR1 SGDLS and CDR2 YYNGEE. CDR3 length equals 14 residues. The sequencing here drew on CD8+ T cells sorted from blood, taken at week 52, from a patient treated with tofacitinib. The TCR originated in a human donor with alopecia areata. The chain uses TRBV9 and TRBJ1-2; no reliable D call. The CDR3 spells CASSVSDVPYGYTF. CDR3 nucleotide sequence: TGTGCCAGCAGCGTATCGGACGTCCCTTATGGCTACACCTTC.